Presented here are 27 T cell receptor beta chains from one specimen sequenced in a study of shared clonotypes between healthy human individuals. The data were produced by immunoSEQ multiplex PCR, yet TCRdb's version contains in-frame clones alone and is incomplete. The data show under 700,000 clones, approximately 95% seen once. Naivety among CD8 cells was defined by CD45RO negativity and positive CCR7 selection, thereby excluding terminally differentiated effector memory CD45RA+ cells. The sample comprised naive CD8+ T cells sorted from blood. These receptors all come from a woman aged 25 to 39 in good health.

The chain combines TRBV10-2 with TRBJ1-1, with 7 bases that match TRBD1. Germline V gives CDR1 WSHSY, CDR2 SAAADI. The CDR3 spans 8 residues. Trimming at V came to 10 bases and at J to 13 bases, leaving 3 bases not matched to a gene. CDR3 bases: TGCGCCACATCAGGGGGTTTCTTT. Protein product: CATSGGFF.

The J gene is TRBJ1-5, the V gene TRBV4-3; perhaps TRBD1 as D (5 bases). Trimming cost V 3 bases and J 2 bases, with 14 bases left between them. Germline V gene data show CDR1 as LGHNA and CDR2 as YSLEER. The CDR3 has 16 residues. In nucleotides, the CDR3 is TGCGCCAGCAGCCAGGGCACAGGTCGAGGCAATCAGCCCCAGCATTTT. As protein: CASSQGTGRGNQPQHF.

The J gene is TRBJ1-4, the V gene TRBV6-5; 9 bases match TRBD1. The CDR3 runs to 16 residues. The germline V gene has CDR1 MNHEY and CDR2 SVGAGI. V was clipped by 2 bases and J by 7 bases; unmatched bases: 8. In DNA form, the CDR3 reads TGTGCCAGCAGTTACGCCCGACAGGGGGAAGGTGAAAAACTGTTTTTT. This gives the protein CASSYARQGEGEKLFF.

J is TRBJ1-4 and V is TRBV7-9; D possibly corresponds to TRBD1 (6 bases). V shed 2 bases and J shed 2 bases, with 6 bases lying between them. The V gene's germline CDR1 is SEHNR and CDR2 FQNEAQ (reference sequence). The CDR3 contains 14 residues. The CDR3 sequence is CASSLTGTNEKLFF. The CDR3, as DNA: TGTGCCAGCAGCTTAACAGGGACTAATGAAAAACTGTTTTTT.

The chain uses TRBV5-4 and TRBJ2-3; D may be TRBD1 or TRBD2 (5 bases each). Trimming took off 0 bases at V and 0 bases at J, with 8 bases between the two ends. Germline values: CDR1 SGHNT, CDR2 YYREEE (reference sequence). The CDR3 is 15 amino acids. CDR3 protein: CASSLGWGSTDTQYF. CDR3 in DNA: TGTGCCAGCAGCTTGGGCTGGGGGAGCACAGATACGCAGTATTTT.

J is TRBJ2-6 and V is TRBV18; TRBD1 agrees at 7 bases. Germline V gene data show CDR1 as KGHSH and CDR2 as LQKENI. V gave up 2 bases and J gave up 2 bases; unmatched junction bases: 6. This CDR3 has 17 amino acids. In DNA form, the CDR3 reads TGTGCCAGCTCACCATCTAAAGGGGGCACTGGGGCCAACGTCCTGACTTTC. This gives the protein CASSPSKGGTGANVLTF.

The chain is built from TRBV27 and TRBJ2-3; 10 bases are shared with TRBD2. The CDR3 covers 18 residues. The trim removed 0 bases at V and 3 bases at J, leaving 9 bases unmatched. Germline CDR1 is MNHEY and CDR2 is SMNVEV (reference sequence). Written as DNA, the CDR3 is TGTGCCAGCAGTTTATCGCAGCAGATAGCGGGAGGAACAGATACGCAGTATTTT. Translation: CASSLSQQIAGGTDTQYF.

The chain couples TRBV28 to TRBJ2-7, with D maybe TRBD1 (6 bases). Germline lookup yields CDR1 MDHEN and CDR2 SYDVKM. V lost 6 bases to trimming and J lost 0 bases, with 15 bases between them. CDR3 length equals 15 residues. The CDR3 reads CASSSIGDNSYEQYF. Here the CDR3 DNA reads TGTGCCAGCAGCTCGATCGGGGACAACTCCTACGAGCAGTACTTC.

V usage is TRBV5-6 and J usage is TRBJ2-3; 7 positions agree with TRBD2. The CDR3 contains 16 residues. Germline V gives CDR1 SGHDT, CDR2 YYEEEE. The V and J ends lost 2 bases and 3 bases, in that order; junction bases with no gene match: 9. As DNA, the CDR3 is TGTGCCAGCAGCTTAGGTCAGGGAGGGGTGACAGATACGCAGTATTTT. Translating it yields CASSLGQGGVTDTQYF.

This chain connects TRBV28 to TRBJ2-1, with TRBD2 identical over 7 bases. In germline, CDR1 is MDHEN, CDR2 SYDVKM. CDR3 length: 13 residues. J was trimmed by 9 bases and V by 3 bases; bases with no gene match: 5. This CDR3 reads CASSFGLVVEQFF. The CDR3 region has the DNA TGTGCCAGCAGTTTCGGACTAGTGGTTGAGCAGTTCTTC.

Of note for this clone: The sample has other DNA sequences that encode this CDR3 too. The chain couples TRBV5-1 to TRBJ2-7, with TRBD1 matching over 11 bases. The germline V gene encodes CDR1 SGHRS and CDR2 YFSETQ. V dropped 4 bases and J dropped 1; count of bases not matched to a gene: 4. The CDR3 has 15 amino acids. The CDR3 nucleotides read TGCGCCAGCAGCCCCGGGACAGGGGGGTCCTACGAGCAGTACTTC. Its translation: CASSPGTGGSYEQYF.

This clone was counted a few times. The V call is TRBV4-1, the J call TRBJ1-5; no clear D gene. Germline values: CDR1 MGHRA, CDR2 YSYEKL. Trimming took 1 base from V and 5 from J, leaving 12 bases between them. The CDR3 is 15 amino acids. For the CDR3, the DNA is TGCGCCAGCAGCCAAGTCTGGGTGGGCCATCAGCCCCAGCATTTT. Translating it yields CASSQVWVGHQPQHF.

The genes are TRBV27 and TRBJ1-2, with D hard to call. V lost 5 bases, J lost 7 bases, and 11 bases lay in between. Germline V gives CDR1 MNHEY, CDR2 SMNVEV (reference sequence). The CDR3 has 12 amino acids. CDR3 coding DNA: TGTGCCAGCAGTGCGCGGGGAATTGGCTACACCTTC. Its protein is CASSARGIGYTF.

The chain uses TRBV6-5 and TRBJ1-3; 7 bases fit TRBD1. This CDR3 has 16 amino acids. V lost 0 bases and J lost 3; bases outside the gene matches: 5. From germline, CDR1 is MNHEY and CDR2 SVGAGI. The CDR3 DNA is TGTGCCAGCAGTTACTCGTGGCAGGGGGGTGGAAACACCATATATTTT. Translated: CASSYSWQGGGNTIYF.

The J gene is TRBJ2-3, the V gene TRBV21-1; TRBD2, the table's D call, lacks a check against the DNA. TRBV21-1 is a pseudogene segment. The CDR3 has 18 amino acids. CDR3 nucleotides: TGTGCCAGCAGCAAATTGGTGCGGGTCGCGACTTACACAGATACGCAGTATTTT. Its protein product is CASSKLVRVATYTDTQYF.

This chain links TRBV6-6 with TRBJ2-7; no clear D. CDR1 and CDR2 (germline): MNHNY, SVGAGI (reference sequence). The CDR3 length is 12 residues. V was pared by 9 bases and J by 2 bases, with 11 bases between. The CDR3 DNA sequence: TGTGCCAGTGGCTCCGGACCCTACGAGCAGTACTTC. Protein product: CASGSGPYEQYF.

The chain employs TRBV5-6 and TRBJ2-1, with TRBD2 matching over 10 bases. The CDR3 totals 16 residues. Per the germline V gene, CDR1 is SGHDT and CDR2 is YYEEEE. Unmatched junction bases numbered 7, after V lost 0 bases and J lost 7 bases. The chain's CDR3 is CASSLASGRGMNEQFF. In nucleotides, the CDR3 is TGTGCCAGCAGCTTGGCTAGCGGGAGAGGGATGAATGAGCAGTTCTTC.

V usage is TRBV28 and J usage is TRBJ2-7; no firm D call. Trimming stripped 3 bases from V and 3 bases from J, with 18 bases between. The CDR3 length is 16 residues. Germline V gene sequence: CDR1 MDHEN, CDR2 SYDVKM. The CDR3 loop is CASSFGSTGSFYEQYF. Written as DNA, the CDR3 is TGTGCCAGCAGTTTTGGTAGTACGGGTTCATTCTACGAGCAGTACTTC.

This chain connects TRBV7-8 to TRBJ2-7, with TRBD2 matching 13 bases. CDR1 SGHVS and CDR2 FQNEAQ come from the germline V gene. This CDR3 is built from 14 residues. The V segment lost 7 bases and the J segment 5 bases; nucleotides outside the gene matches: 5. The CDR3 reads CASTGTSGIDEQYF. In DNA form, the CDR3 reads TGTGCCAGCACCGGGACTAGCGGGATCGACGAGCAGTACTTC.

This sequence joins TRBV13 and TRBJ1-1; the D is unclear. Germline V gene lookup returns CDR1 PRHDT and CDR2 FYEKMQ (reference sequence). The CDR3 contains 13 residues. With 3 bases removed from V and 14 bases from J, the gap between germline ends came to 19 bases. The CDR3 loop reads CASSFGVFSGRFF. CDR3 DNA sequence: TGTGCCAGCAGCTTTGGGGTTTTCAGTGGTCGGTTCTTT.

The V and J genes are TRBV6-5 and TRBJ1-1, with 8 bases lining up with TRBD1. V was clipped by 2 bases and J by 6 bases; unmatched bases: 5. This CDR3 is built from 14 residues. Germline-derived CDR1 and CDR2 are MNHEY and SVGAGI. In DNA form, the CDR3 reads TGTGCCAGCAGTTACACCCCAGGGGGCCCTGAAGCTTTCTTT. Amino acid sequence: CASSYTPGGPEAFF.

V usage is TRBV7-9 and J usage is TRBJ2-3; the D gene could be TRBD1 or TRBD2 (5 bases each). The CDR3 consists of 15 residues. Trimming cost V 1 base and J 6 bases, with 14 bases left between them. Germline loops: CDR1 SEHNR, CDR2 FQNEAQ (reference sequence). The CDR3 spells CASSLGSGAWDTQYF. Here the CDR3 DNA reads TGTGCCAGCAGCTTAGGATCCGGGGCTTGGGATACGCAGTATTTT.

The rearrangement links TRBV4-1 to TRBJ2-5; D perhaps matches TRBD2 (5 bases). The J call may be wrong; the DNA end is better matched by TRBJ2-7. The CDR3 spans 16 residues. The germline V gene has CDR1 MGHRA and CDR2 YSYEKL. The CDR3 region has the DNA TGCGCCAGCAGCCAGGACGGGGAATTAGGGACCTACGAGCAGTACTTC. Translation: CASSQDGELGTYEQYF.

This chain links TRBV19 with TRBJ2-5; D uncertain. Germline values: CDR1 LNHDA, CDR2 SQIVND (reference sequence). The V end lost 8 bases, the J end lost 2 bases, and 12 bases lay between the germline ends. The CDR3 is 13 residues long. The DNA for the CDR3 is TGTGCCAGTGCGTTCCAAGAGCAAGAGACCCAGTACTTC. This translates into CASAFQEQETQYF. Together with reference TRBV19 and TRBJ2-5, the CDR3 gives the full variable domain: DGGITQSPKYLFRKEGQNVTLSCEQNLNHDAMYWYRQDPGQGLRLIYYSQIVNDFQKGDIAEGYSVSREKKESFPLTVTSAQKNPTAFYLCASAFQEQETQYFGPGTRLLVL.

This sequence joins TRBV14 and TRBJ2-7; 7 bases align to TRBD2. Germline CDR1 reads SGHDN; CDR2 reads FVKESK. Unmatched junction bases numbered 3, after V lost 4 bases and J lost 0 bases. The CDR3 runs 14 residues. CDR3 nucleotide sequence: TGTGCCAGCAGCCCCGGGACTACCTCCTACGAGCAGTACTTC. Protein product: CASSPGTTSYEQYF.

The V call is TRBV6-5, the J call TRBJ2-1; 7 bases match TRBD2. In germline, CDR1 is MNHEY, CDR2 SVGAGI. The CDR3 extends over 14 amino acids. J gave up 7 bases and V 2 bases, and 5 bases lay outside the gene matches. CDR3 sequence (DNA): TGTGCCAGCAGTTACCAATGGGGGGGGAATGAGCAGTTCTTC. Translating gives CASSYQWGGNEQFF.

This clone was detected once. This sequence joins TRBV7-2 and TRBJ2-5; the D gene is possibly TRBD2 (6 bases). Judging by the DNA end, TRBJ2-7 fits better; the J call may be wrong. CDR1 SGHTA and CDR2 FQGNSA come from the germline V gene. The CDR3 spans 17 residues. The CDR3 DNA is TGTGCCAGCACCCGCGGCCACCGGGACTTCTCCCTCTACGAGCAGTACTTC. This encodes CASTRGHRDFSLYEQYF.